Below, 26 T cell receptor beta chains from the same sample are listed, as sequenced in a study of T cell changes during pregnancy in multiple sclerosis. The assay was immunoSEQ multiplex PCR, and TCRdb's table has in-frame clones only and misses some. This table has 38,000 or so clones, approximately 94% appearing once. Material: CD4+ T cells from peripheral blood mononuclear cells, obtained in the second trimester of pregnancy. These TCRs come from a female donor with multiple sclerosis, enrolled in a pregnancy study.

The chain combines TRBV5-4 with TRBJ2-7; TRBD2 agrees at 11 bases. The V segment lost 4 bases and the J segment 3 bases; nucleotides outside the gene matches: 6. Germline V CDR1 and CDR2: SGHNT, YYREEE (reference sequence). This CDR3 comprises 15 residues. In DNA, the CDR3 is TGTGCCAGCAGCACTAGCGGGGGAATGGTCTACGAGCAGTACTTC. Residues: CASSTSGGMVYEQYF.

The rearrangement links TRBV27 to TRBJ2-7; D gene uncertain. Germline V gene data show CDR1 as MNHEY and CDR2 as SMNVEV (reference sequence). This CDR3 has 13 residues. The V and J ends lost 5 bases and 0 bases respectively, with 8 bases between them. The CDR3 nucleotides are TGTGCCAGCAGTCCCAGGTACTCCTACGAGCAGTACTTC. It specifies CASSPRYSYEQYF.

The gene calls are TRBV19 and TRBJ1-2, with 8 bases identical to TRBD1. This CDR3 is built from 13 residues. Germline lookup yields CDR1 LNHDA and CDR2 SQIVND (reference sequence). V shed 6 bases and J 8 bases; nucleotides not matched to a gene: 8. The CDR3 loop reads CASRSGQGYGYTF. In nucleotides, the CDR3 is TGTGCCAGTAGATCTGGACAGGGATACGGCTACACCTTC. The whole variable domain, filled in from reference TRBV19 and TRBJ1-2, reads DGGITQSPKYLFRKEGQNVTLSCEQNLNHDAMYWYRQDPGQGLRLIYYSQIVNDFQKGDIAEGYSVSREKKESFPLTVTSAQKNPTAFYLCASRSGQGYGYTFGSGTRLTVV.

This sequence joins TRBV14 and TRBJ2-7; the match to TRBD1 covers 11 bases. The CDR3 is 18 residues long. In germline, CDR1 is SGHDN, CDR2 FVKESK. V lost 1 base and J lost 4; bases outside the gene matches: 12. The CDR3 coding sequence is TGTGCCAGCAGCCAAGGGACAGGGGGCCGTGCAATAGCTTACGAGCAGTACTTC. Translated: CASSQGTGGRAIAYEQYF.

The V gene is TRBV28, the J gene TRBJ1-1; TRBD1 is a possible D gene (6 bases). The ends were cut back, 7 bases at V and 6 bases at J, with 24 bases in the middle. Germline V CDR1 and CDR2: MDHEN, SYDVKM. This CDR3 comprises 16 residues. CDR3 nucleotide sequence: TGTGCCAGCACCCCCGCCAGGGGCAGGCGCATCTCTGAAGCTTTCTTT. Its translation is CASTPARGRRISEAFF.

The rearrangement links TRBV10-3 to TRBJ1-4; 9 bases map to TRBD1. The CDR3 loop spans 15 amino acids. Trimming at V came to 10 bases and at J to 1 base, leaving 7 bases not matched to a gene. Per the germline V gene, CDR1 is ENHRY and CDR2 is SYGVKD. In nucleotides, the CDR3 is TGTGCCACCTCACAGGGGGCGCGAACTAATGAAAAACTGTTTTTT. It specifies CATSQGARTNEKLFF.

This sequence joins TRBV7-2 and TRBJ1-6; D not resolved. The length of the CDR3 is 14 residues. The germline gives CDR1 SGHTA, CDR2 FQGNSA. V gave up 1 base and J gave up 9 bases, with 10 bases separating them. The CDR3 sequence: CASSLGQESSPLHF. CDR3 nucleotide sequence: TGTGCCAGCAGCTTAGGACAAGAAAGTTCACCCCTCCACTTT.

The CDR3 loop reads CASSEGTGNFGELFF. Here the CDR3 DNA reads TGTGCCAGCAGCGAGGGGACAGGGAACTTCGGGGAGCTGTTTTTT. The chain carries TRBV9 and TRBJ2-2; TRBD1 matches 9 bases. Germline loops: CDR1 SGDLS, CDR2 YYNGEE. The CDR3 is 15 residues long. After removal of 3 bases from V and 7 bases from J, the junction contained 7 bases not matched to a gene.

The chain carries TRBV7-3 and TRBJ2-6; D unresolved. This CDR3 is 15 amino acids long. Looked up from germline, CDR1 is SGHTA and CDR2 is FQGTGA. Trimming stripped 3 bases from V and 1 base from J, with 7 bases between. CDR3 region: CASSLGSSGANVLTF. CDR3 DNA sequence: TGTGCCAGCAGCTTGGGCTCATCTGGGGCCAACGTCCTGACTTTC.

V gene TRBV19 combines with J gene TRBJ2-3; no definite D call. The V gene lost 9 bases and the J gene lost 1 base, with 11 bases spanning the gap. The CDR3 is 13 amino acids. Per the germline V gene, CDR1 is LNHDA and CDR2 is SQIVND (reference sequence). The CDR3 sequence is CASHPSGTDTQYF. CDR3 in DNA: TGTGCCAGCCACCCTTCGGGCACAGATACGCAGTATTTT.

The chain is built from TRBV19 and TRBJ2-1, with 9 bases lining up with TRBD2. Germline trimming cut 1 base from V and 0 bases from J; bases unmatched to any gene: 10. CDR1 and CDR2 from the germline V gene are LNHDA and SQIVND (reference sequence). The CDR3 spans 19 residues. This CDR3 is CASSIAVAGASSSYNEQFF. The CDR3 nucleotides are TGTGCCAGTAGTATAGCGGTAGCGGGAGCCTCGAGCTCCTACAATGAGCAGTTCTTC.

This sequence joins TRBV25-1 and TRBJ1-2; 10 nucleotides line up with TRBD1. The CDR3 loop spans 16 amino acids. Germline V CDR1 and CDR2: MGHDK, SYGVNS. With 4 bases clipped from V and 2 bases from J, the junction kept 7 bases outside the gene matches. The chain's CDR3 is CASSVSGTGENYGYTF. CDR3 DNA: TGTGCCAGCAGTGTCTCCGGGACAGGGGAAAACTATGGCTACACCTTC.

The V gene is TRBV7-8, the J gene TRBJ2-1, with 14 nucleotides matching TRBD2. The CDR3 totals 18 residues. Germline V gene lookup returns CDR1 SGHVS and CDR2 FQNEAQ. Unmatched junction bases numbered 9, after V lost 1 base and J lost 7 bases. The CDR3, as DNA: TGTGCCAGCAGCTTAGTAACTGGGACTAGCGGGAGAGGGAATGAGCAGTTCTTC. This sequence encodes CASSLVTGTSGRGNEQFF. The full variable domain, with the rest looked up from reference TRBV7-8 and TRBJ2-1, is GAGVSQSPRYKVAKRGQDVALRCDPISGHVSLFWYQQALGQGPEFLTYFQNEAQLDKSGLPSDRFFAERPEGSVSTLKIQRTQQEDSAVYLCASSLVTGTSGRGNEQFFGPGTRLTVL.

This chain uses TRBV6-6 with TRBJ2-6; 9 bases agree with TRBD1. V gave up 7 bases and J gave up 0 bases; unmatched junction bases: 4. From germline, CDR1 is MNHNY and CDR2 SVGAGI (reference sequence). This CDR3 has 16 residues. The CDR3 spells CASNNRGLSGANVLTF. Here the CDR3 DNA reads TGTGCCAGCAACAACAGGGGGCTCTCTGGGGCCAACGTCCTGACTTTC.

The genes are TRBV27 and TRBJ1-3; 7 bases are shared with TRBD1. Trimming took 3 bases from V and 2 from J; bases not matched to a gene: 1. CDR1 and CDR2 (germline): MNHEY, SMNVEV (reference sequence). CDR3 length: 14 amino acids. CDR3 residues: CASSFDRAGNTIYF. In nucleotides, the CDR3 is TGTGCCAGCAGTTTTGACAGGGCTGGAAACACCATATATTTT.

This rearrangement joins TRBV5-5 to TRBJ1-4; D unresolved. CDR1 and CDR2 from the germline V gene are SGHKS and YYEKEE (reference sequence). CDR3 size: 14 residues. V was pared by 0 bases and J by 1 base, with 4 bases between. CDR3 sequence (DNA): TGTGCCAGCAGCTTGGACAGAACTAATGAAAAACTGTTTTTT. Translation: CASSLDRTNEKLFF.

The chain has TRBV5-6 and TRBJ2-7; 10 bases fit TRBD2. Germline V gene lookup returns CDR1 SGHDT and CDR2 YYEEEE. The V gene end was trimmed by 0 bases and the J gene end by 7 bases; junction bases not matched to a gene: 10. CDR3 length: 16 amino acids. CDR3 in DNA: TGTGCCAGCAGCTTGGCCAGCGGGAGGGGAATTATAGAGCAGTACTTC. It specifies CASSLASGRGIIEQYF.

The rearrangement links TRBV27 to TRBJ1-5, with D maybe TRBD1 (6 bases). CDR3 length equals 15 residues. CDR1 is MNHEY and CDR2 is SMNVEV in the germline V gene (reference sequence). Trimming removed 7 bases at V and 4 bases at J, with 17 bases between. The CDR3 spells CASTPGRDKNQPQHF. The DNA of the CDR3 is TGTGCCAGCACCCCTGGGAGGGACAAGAATCAGCCCCAGCATTTT.

The rearrangement uses TRBV4-2 and TRBJ2-1; 12 nucleotides line up with TRBD2. The CDR3 runs to 16 residues. The trim removed 3 bases at V and 5 bases at J, leaving 5 bases unmatched. Germline values: CDR1 LGHNA, CDR2 YNFKEQ. The CDR3 loop reads CASSQETSGGNNEQFF. The CDR3 region has the DNA TGTGCCAGCAGCCAGGAGACTAGCGGGGGCAACAATGAGCAGTTCTTC.

This chain links TRBV7-6 with TRBJ2-1; weak D call: TRBD2 (6 bases). In germline, CDR1 is SGHVS, CDR2 FNYEAQ. This CDR3 contains 14 residues. Trimming took 0 bases from V and 15 from J, leaving 18 bases between them. The CDR3 DNA reads TGTGCCAGCAGCTTAGCTGAGGGGAAGGGGAGGATGTTCTTC. Its protein product is CASSLAEGKGRMFF.

V and J are TRBV15 and TRBJ2-3; 13 bases fit TRBD2. The V and J ends lost 5 bases and 8 bases, in that order; junction bases with no gene match: 7. From germline, CDR1 is LNHNV and CDR2 YYDKDF (reference sequence). This CDR3 spans 15 amino acids. The CDR3 region is CATSPRLAGGTTQYF. DNA of the CDR3: TGTGCCACCAGCCCTAGACTAGCGGGAGGCACTACGCAGTATTTT.

CDR3 amino acids: CASSSPGQYNEQFF. CDR3 in DNA: TGTGCCAGCAGCTCCCCGGGACAGTACAATGAGCAGTTCTTC. The gene calls are TRBV7-3 and TRBJ2-1; 7 positions agree with TRBD1. Germline CDR1 and CDR2: SGHTA and FQGTGA. Trimming removed 4 bases from V and 4 bases from J; junction bases left unmatched: 4. This CDR3 spans 14 amino acids.

This chain connects TRBV2 to TRBJ2-1, with TRBD2 matching 10 bases. Germline CDR1 reads SNHLY; CDR2 reads FYNNEI. The length of the CDR3 is 15 residues. V gave up 10 bases and J gave up 3 bases; unmatched junction bases: 9. The CDR3: CATSKRGGVYNEQFF. In DNA form, the CDR3 reads TGTGCCACCTCGAAGCGGGGGGGCGTCTACAATGAGCAGTTCTTC. Supplemented by reference TRBV2 and TRBJ2-1, the full variable domain reads EPEVTQTPSHQVTQMGQEVILRCVPISNHLYFYWYRQILGQKVEFLVSFYNNEISEKSEIFDDQFSVERPDGSNFTLKIRSTKLEDSAMYFCATSKRGGVYNEQFFGPGTRLTVL.

This chain uses TRBV18 with TRBJ2-2; a possible D gene is TRBD2 (5 bases). CDR3 length: 13 amino acids. Germline V lookup: CDR1 KGHSH, CDR2 LQKENI. V was pared by 3 bases and J by 3 bases, with 5 bases between. The CDR3 spells CASSPRDTGELFF. The DNA of the CDR3 is TGTGCCAGCTCACCGAGGGACACCGGGGAGCTGTTTTTT.

The J gene is TRBJ1-1, the V gene TRBV5-4; a possible D gene is TRBD1 (5 bases). The V gene's germline CDR1 is SGHNT and CDR2 YYREEE (reference sequence). Deletions cut 1 base from V and 5 bases from J, with 9 bases between. The CDR3 spans 13 residues. CDR3: CASSLQGGTEAFF. Here the CDR3 DNA reads TGTGCCAGCAGCTTGCAGGGTGGGACTGAAGCTTTCTTT.

This chain joins TRBV5-1 and TRBJ2-7; tentatively, D is TRBD1 (6 bases). The CDR3 is 14 amino acids. Trimming stripped 5 bases from V and 0 bases from J, with 12 bases between. Per germline, CDR1 SGHRS and CDR2 YFSETQ. CDR3 amino acids: CASRQGFGSYEQYF. The CDR3 DNA sequence: TGCGCCAGCAGACAGGGATTTGGCTCCTACGAGCAGTACTTC. Variable domain in full (rest from reference TRBV5-1 and TRBJ2-7): KAGVTQTPRYLIKTRGQQVTLSCSPISGHRSVSWYQQTPGQGLQFLFEYFSETQRNKGNFPGRFSGRQFSNSRSEMNVSTLELGDSALYLCASRQGFGSYEQYFGPGTRLTVT.